Following are 13 T cell receptor beta chains from one sample sequenced in a study of patients and donors after allogeneic stem cell transplantation. TCRdb re-derived calls from the RT-PCR reads in MiXCR, one entry per CDR3 protein. The sample has over 200,000 distinct CDR3 sequences; 35% to 45% are singletons. Sequencing input: blood, either unsorted or a sorted T cell fraction (not recorded which). Receptor source: a human donor who was either an allogeneic HSCT recipient or a stem cell or donor lymphocyte infusion donor (not recorded which). It is not recorded whose cells these are; they may come from a transplant donor.

This rearrangement joins TRBV30 to TRBJ1-1; D is possibly TRBD1 (5 bases). From germline, CDR1 is GTSNPN and CDR2 SVGIG (reference sequence). The CDR3 extends over 11 amino acids. Trimming removed 7 bases from V and 12 bases from J, with 18 bases in between. The CDR3 protein is CASRRDLGPFF. CDR3 nucleotide sequence: TGTGCCTCGAGGAGAGATTTGGGGCCTTTCTTT.

This clonotype was seen a handful of times. The chain links TRBV12-3 or TRBV12-4 to TRBJ1-5; possibly TRBD1 for D (5 bases). Between the trimmed V and J ends, which lost 6 bases and 4 bases, there was a span of 16 bases. The CDR3 length is 15 residues. In nucleotides, the CDR3 is TGTGCCAGCAGCCCCTGGGCAGGGACTAATCAGCCCCAGCATTTT. The encoded protein is CASSPWAGTNQPQHF.

This rearrangement joins TRBV7-3 to TRBJ2-1; D perhaps matches TRBD1 (6 bases). CDR3 length equals 16 residues. Per germline, CDR1 SGHTA and CDR2 FQGTGA. Between the trimmed V and J ends, which lost 0 bases and 7 bases, there was a span of 16 bases. The CDR3, as DNA: TGTGCCAGCAGCTTAACGTCAGCAGGGGTAAGGAATGAGCAGTTCTTC. It yields the protein CASSLTSAGVRNEQFF.

V gene TRBV15 combines with J gene TRBJ1-5, with unresolved D. In germline, CDR1 is LNHNV, CDR2 YYDKDF (reference sequence). V shed 5 bases and J shed 7 bases, with 12 bases lying between them. There are 13 residues in the CDR3. The CDR3 loop reads CATSPGVIQPQHF. CDR3 coding DNA: TGTGCCACCAGCCCAGGTGTAATCCAGCCCCAGCATTTT.

The gene calls are TRBV15 and TRBJ2-7; D gene uncertain. Germline lookup yields CDR1 LNHNV and CDR2 YYDKDF (reference sequence). The CDR3 extends over 13 amino acids. Trimming took off 1 base at V and 2 bases at J, with 6 bases between the two ends. CDR3 in DNA: TGTGCCACCAGCAGAGGAGGCCCCTACGAGCAGTACTTC. Its protein product is CATSRGGPYEQYF.

The chain has TRBV12-3 or TRBV12-4 and TRBJ1-4, with D possibly TRBD1 on 6 matching bases. The CDR3 spans 14 residues. Trimming removed 10 bases at V and 5 bases at J, with 17 bases between. The CDR3 region has the DNA TGTGCCATTTCTAAGGGGGGCAGGAATGAAAAACTGTTTTTT. As protein: CAISKGGRNEKLFF.

The chain joins TRBV12-3 or TRBV12-4 to TRBJ2-2; 12 bases are shared with TRBD2. The CDR3 covers 15 residues. Trimming at V came to 7 bases and at J to 4 bases, leaving 4 bases not matched to a gene. Here the CDR3 DNA reads TGTGCCAGCACCATGGGACTAGCGGGCACCGGGGAGCTGTTTTTT. It specifies CASTMGLAGTGELFF.

The sample holds a few counts of this clonotype. The chain has TRBV12-3 or TRBV12-4 and TRBJ1-5; a weak D match, TRBD1 (6 bases). The germline V and J ends were trimmed by 6 bases and 6 bases, with 12 bases remaining between them. This CDR3 is 13 amino acids long. CDR3 sequence: CASRAGESQPQHF. CDR3 bases: TGTGCCAGCAGGGCAGGGGAGAGTCAGCCCCAGCATTTT.

The J gene is TRBJ1-1, the V gene TRBV7-9; 9 nucleotides line up with TRBD1. In germline, CDR1 is SEHNR, CDR2 FQNEAQ (reference sequence). The CDR3 has 16 amino acids. The trim removed 4 bases at V and 4 bases at J, leaving 10 bases unmatched. In DNA form, the CDR3 reads TGTGCCAGCAGCTCTCAACCGGGACAGGGCACCACTGAAGCTTTCTTT. Translated, it gives CASSSQPGQGTTEAFF.

V and J are TRBV5-1 and TRBJ1-1, with D perhaps TRBD1 (5 bases). The CDR3 length is 13 residues. V was shortened by 5 bases and J by 6 bases, with 14 bases between the two germline ends. Germline V gives CDR1 SGHRS, CDR2 YFSETQ. The CDR3 DNA sequence: TGCGCCAGCAGGTCCCACCGGGACGCTGAAGCTTTCTTT. Translation gives CASRSHRDAEAFF.

The chain recombines TRBV12-3 or TRBV12-4 with TRBJ1-5, with D uncertain. This CDR3 is built from 12 residues. Trimming removed 4 bases from V and 7 bases from J, with 8 bases in between. The CDR3 region is CASSYFTQPQHF. The CDR3 coding sequence is TGTGCCAGCAGTTACTTTACGCAGCCCCAGCATTTT.

This clonotype came up many times. The V and J genes are TRBV29-1 and TRBJ1-3, with TRBD1 matching over 9 bases. Germline V gives CDR1 SQVTM, CDR2 ANQGSEA. V trimming: 4 bases; J trimming: 3 bases; junction bases outside the gene matches: 4. There are 14 residues in the CDR3. CDR3 DNA: TGCAGCGTTGTGGGACAGGGTCTTGGAAACACCATATATTTT. This encodes CSVVGQGLGNTIYF.

CDR3 coding DNA: TGTGCCAGCAGCTTAGGCGGGACAGGGCGAACCGGGGAGCTGTTTTTT. Encoded protein: CASSLGGTGRTGELFF. V usage is TRBV7-8 and J usage is TRBJ2-2; 9 bases agree with TRBD1. Trimming took 1 base from V and 5 from J; bases not matched to a gene: 5. Looked up from germline, CDR1 is SGHVS and CDR2 is FQNEAQ. This CDR3 has 16 amino acids.